This is a list of T cell receptor beta chains from one sample in a study of tumor-infiltrating lymphocytes in oesophageal squamous cell carcinoma. TCRdb itself ran the PCR reads through MiXCR, one entry per CDR3 protein. The sample contains about 21,000 distinct CDR3 sequences, roughly 41% of which appear only once. The sequenced sample consisted of normal esophageal tissue next to the tumor. The origin of the receptors is a male donor with esophageal squamous cell carcinoma. Each CDR3 is given with its conserved first and last residue. The D gene is left open where the match is weak. Rows give clone size only sometimes, using once, few, many, or a class for an expanded clone.

d_gene,j_gene,v_gene,abundance,CDR3aa,CDR3nt
.,TRBJ2-3,TRBV20-1,.,CSAPTNTDTQYF,TGCAGTGCTCCGACTAATACAGATACGCAGTATTTT
.,TRBJ1-1,TRBV6-1,medium-sized,CASSGRGRVLEAFF,TGTGCCAGCAGTGGGAGGGGACGGGTCCTTGAAGCTTTCTTT
TRBD1,TRBJ2-4,TRBV20-1,.,CSASGDRGLDIQYF,TGCAGTGCTAGTGGGGACAGGGGGCTGGACATTCAGTACTTC
.,TRBJ2-7,TRBV7-3,few,CASSPRRGYEQYF,TGTGCCAGCAGCCCTCGGAGGGGCTACGAGCAGTACTTC
.,TRBJ2-3,TRBV2,many,CASTATWGTRSADTQYF,TGTGCCAGCACTGCTACGTGGGGGACTCGGAGTGCAGATACGCAGTATTTT
TRBD1,TRBJ2-4,TRBV11-1,many,CASSLRDRVSKNIQYF,TGTGCCAGCAGCCTCCGGGACAGGGTGTCCAAAAACATTCAGTACTTC
.,TRBJ2-5,TRBV7-9,medium-sized,CASSGAGVETQYF,TGTGCCAGCAGCGGAGCGGGCGTGGAGACCCAGTACTTC
TRBD1,TRBJ2-5,TRBV7-3,medium-sized,CASSLKPSPPGQTSVGTQYF,TGTGCCAGCAGCTTAAAGCCCTCTCCCCCGGGACAGACGTCCGTGGGGACCCAGTACTTC
TRBD1,TRBJ2-7,TRBV5-1,many,CASRSGQNSYEQYF,TGCGCCAGCAGATCGGGACAGAACTCCTACGAGCAGTACTTC
.,TRBJ1-2,TRBV7-3,.,CASSPDRERYTF,TGTGCCAGCAGCCCGGACAGAGAGAGGTACACCTTC
.,TRBJ2-5,TRBV6-1,.,CASIRAVGETQYF,TGTGCCAGCATTCGAGCGGTCGGGGAGACCCAGTACTTC
.,TRBJ2-1,TRBV7-9,.,CASLWLAGNEQFF,TGTGCCAGCCTTTGGCTAGCCGGCAATGAGCAGTTCTTC
.,TRBJ2-4,TRBV6-1,many,CASSQGAKNIQYF,TGTGCCAGCAGCCAGGGGGCCAAAAACATTCAGTACTTC
.,TRBJ2-7,TRBV28,.,CASSLSVAASTDTQYF,TGTGCCAGCAGTTTATCAGTAGCGGCGAGCACAGATACGCAGTACTTC
TRBD2,TRBJ2-7,TRBV11-2,once,CASSLDGGGSYEQYF,TGTGCCAGCAGCTTAGATGGGGGGGGCTCCTACGAGCAGTACTTC
TRBD1,TRBJ2-1,TRBV4-2,once,CASSQDWDRFSEQFF,TGTGCCAGCAGCCAAGATTGGGACAGGTTTTCTGAGCAGTTCTTC
TRBD1,TRBJ2-5,TRBV5-6,many,CASSLRTGGEETQYF,TGTGCCAGCAGCTTACGGACAGGAGGAGAAGAGACCCAGTACTTC
.,TRBJ1-5,TRBV20-1,.,CSAWAGYENQPQHF,TGCAGTGCATGGGCTGGGTATGAGAATCAGCCCCAGCATTTT
TRBD1,TRBJ1-2,TRBV19,many,CASSMDRVGGYTF,TGTGCCAGTAGTATGGACAGGGTAGGGGGCTACACCTTC
.,TRBJ2-3,TRBV14,few,CASSQEAGDTQYF,TGTGCCAGCAGCCAAGAAGCCGGAGATACGCAGTATTTT
.,TRBJ2-6,TRBV24-1,many,CATSDLRGSGANVLTF,TGTGCCACCAGTGATTTGAGGGGTTCTGGGGCCAACGTCCTGACTTTC
TRBD1,TRBJ2-4,TRBV28,many,CASRTPGQGGIQYF,TGTGCCAGCAGAACGCCGGGACAGGGGGGGATTCAGTACTTC
TRBD2,TRBJ2-7,TRBV7-1,.,CASSSTSGVLGEQYF,TGTGCCAGCAGCTCGACTAGCGGGGTATTGGGTGAGCAGTACTTC
TRBD1,TRBJ2-7,TRBV7-9,many,CASSQGTANYNEQYF,TGTGCCAGCAGCCAGGGGACAGCGAACTACAATGAGCAGTACTTC
.,TRBJ1-3,TRBV6-6,few,CASSSRQISGNTIYF,TGTGCCAGCAGTTCCCGACAGATCTCTGGAAACACCATATATTTT
TRBD1,TRBJ2-5,TRBV28,.,CASSLSRGLGETQYF,TGTGCCAGCAGTTTATCAAGGGGGCTTGGGGAGACCCAGTACTTC
.,TRBJ1-6,TRBV7-2,many,CASSPYRDSPLHF,TGTGCCAGCAGCCCCTACAGGGATTCACCCCTCCACTTT
.,TRBJ2-4,TRBV29-1,few,CSVATENIQYF,TGCAGCGTTGCAACGGAAAACATTCAGTACTTC
.,TRBJ2-1,TRBV10-3,.,CAISSGWTAFNEQFF,TGTGCCATCAGCTCAGGCTGGACAGCCTTCAATGAGCAGTTCTTC
TRBD2,TRBJ2-1,TRBV7-6,.,CASSFRTSGNTGELYF,TGTGCTAGCAGCTTCAGGACTAGCGGTAACACCGGGGAGCTGTATTTT
.,TRBJ2-6,TRBV27,.,CASSWTEDTVLTF,TGTGCCAGCAGTTGGACTGAGGATACCGTCCTGACTTTC
.,TRBJ2-2,TRBV7-3,once,CASSLSLIRELFF,TGTGCCAGCAGCTTAAGTTTGATCAGGGAGCTGTTTTTT
.,TRBJ1-4,TRBV24-1,.,CATSDTYSGEKLFF,TGTGCCACCAGTGATACCTACAGTGGTGAAAAACTGTTTTTT
TRBD2,TRBJ2-7,TRBV7-2,few,CASSFTSGSYEQYF,TGTGCCAGCAGCTTCACTAGCGGGAGCTACGAGCAGTACTTC
.,TRBJ1-1,TRBV20-1,few,CSASSHQEMNTEAFF,TGCAGTGCTTCCTCTCATCAAGAGATGAACACTGAAGCTTTCTTT
.,TRBJ2-7,TRBV6-4,.,CASSSGPSFAEQYF,TGTGCCAGCAGTTCCGGACCATCCTTCGCCGAGCAGTACTTC
.,TRBJ1-1,TRBV7-9,.,CASSLAPNTEAFF,TGTGCCAGCAGCTTAGCTCCGAACACTGAAGCTTTCTTT
.,TRBJ2-3,TRBV7-6,many,CASSLEYPDTQYF,TGTGCCAGCAGCTTAGAGTATCCAGATACGCAGTATTTT
.,TRBJ2-3,TRBV7-6,.,CASSLAPRSHTQYF,TGTGCCAGCAGCTTAGCGCCCCGGAGTCATACGCAGTATTTT
.,TRBJ2-7,TRBV7-2,few,CASSPGNEQYF,TGTGCCAGCAGCCCCGGCAACGAGCAGTACTTC
TRBD2,TRBJ2-4,TRBV7-4,.,CASSLEGLSIQYF,TGTGCCAGCAGCTTAGAGGGACTAAGCATTCAGTACTTC
TRBD2,TRBJ2-1,TRBV6-6,.,CASASTSGGNDEQFF,TGTGCCAGCGCCTCGACTAGCGGGGGGAATGATGAGCAGTTCTTC
TRBD2,TRBJ2-1,TRBV5-1,many,CASSLGGTNNEQFF,TGCGCCAGCAGCTTGGGGGGGACTAACAATGAGCAGTTCTTC
.,TRBJ2-2,TRBV2,.,CASRVDAANTGELFF,TGTGCCAGCAGGGTGGACGCAGCGAACACCGGGGAGCTGTTTTTT
.,TRBJ2-7,TRBV10-3,.,CAISPSSYEQYF,TGTGCCATCAGTCCCAGCTCCTACGAGCAGTACTTC
TRBD2,TRBJ2-4,TRBV11-3,many,CASSIAGGGVSYIQYF,TGTGCCAGCAGTATAGCGGGAGGGGGGGTCTCTTACATTCAGTACTTC
.,TRBJ2-2,TRBV7-6,.,CASRALGGPNTGELFF,TGTGCCAGCAGGGCACTTGGGGGTCCGAACACCGGGGAGCTGTTTTTT
.,TRBJ1-5,TRBV7-1,once,CASSPSVRDTQPQHF,TGTGCCAGCAGCCCAAGTGTCCGGGACACTCAGCCCCAGCATTTT
.,TRBJ2-7,TRBV6-1,many,CASSGGSGLINEQYF,TGTGCCAGCAGCGGGGGCTCGGGACTAATCAATGAGCAGTACTTC